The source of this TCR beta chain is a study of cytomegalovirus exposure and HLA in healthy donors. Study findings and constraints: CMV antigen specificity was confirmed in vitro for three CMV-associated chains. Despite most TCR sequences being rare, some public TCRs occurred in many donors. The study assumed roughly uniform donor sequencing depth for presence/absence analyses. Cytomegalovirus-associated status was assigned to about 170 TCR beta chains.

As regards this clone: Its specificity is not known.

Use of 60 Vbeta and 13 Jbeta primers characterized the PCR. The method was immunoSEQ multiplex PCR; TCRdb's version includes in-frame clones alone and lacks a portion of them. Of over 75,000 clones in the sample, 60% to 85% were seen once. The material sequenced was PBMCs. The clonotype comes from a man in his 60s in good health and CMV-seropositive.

This chain's CDR3 is CASSLDGYEQYF. The CDR3 DNA reads TGTGCCAGCAGTTTAGACGGGTACGAGCAGTACTTC. The rearrangement joins TRBV6-6 to TRBJ2-7; no clear D. Germline assignment: CDR1 MNHNY and CDR2 SVGAGI (reference sequence). The CDR3 has 12 amino acids. Trimming stripped 4 bases from V and 4 bases from J, with 8 bases between.